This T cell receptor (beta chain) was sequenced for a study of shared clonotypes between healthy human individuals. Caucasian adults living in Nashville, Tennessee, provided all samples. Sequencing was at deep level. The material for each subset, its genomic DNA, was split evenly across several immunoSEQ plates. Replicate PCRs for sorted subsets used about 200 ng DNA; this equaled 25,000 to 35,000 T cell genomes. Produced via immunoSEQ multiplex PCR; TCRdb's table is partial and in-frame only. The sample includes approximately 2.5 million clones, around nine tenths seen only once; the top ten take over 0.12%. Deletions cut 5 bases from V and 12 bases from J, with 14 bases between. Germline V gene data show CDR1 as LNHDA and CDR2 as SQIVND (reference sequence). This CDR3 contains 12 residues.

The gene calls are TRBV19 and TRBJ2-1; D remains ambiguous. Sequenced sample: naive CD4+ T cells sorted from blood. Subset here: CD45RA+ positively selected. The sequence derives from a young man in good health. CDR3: CASSVDPGRQFF. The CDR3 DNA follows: TGTGCCAGTAGTGTCGACCCGGGCCGGCAGTTCTTC. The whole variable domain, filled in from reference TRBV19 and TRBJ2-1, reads DGGITQSPKYLFRKEGQNVTLSCEQNLNHDAMYWYRQDPGQGLRLIYYSQIVNDFQKGDIAEGYSVSREKKESFPLTVTSAQKNPTAFYLCASSVDPGRQFFGPGTRLTVL.